This T cell receptor beta chain was observed in a study of blood T cell repertoires in COVID-19. Whole-study context: From the United States, Italy and Spain came samples of acute and convalescent COVID-19. Sources were T cells, B-cell-depleted T cells, or PBMCs; the material itself was cDNA or gDNA.

As processed by the authors: Reference gene primer amplification gave estimated nucleated cell counts. Assay: immunoSEQ multiplex PCR; the TCRdb copy retains only in-frame clones and omits some. V and J calls plus clone size are reproduced from that table; the DNA served to infer D and trimming. The sample has about 280,000 clones; 85% are singletons. Germline-derived CDR1 and CDR2 are MDHEN and SYDVKM. With 5 bases removed from V and 0 bases from J, the gap between germline ends came to 17 bases. The length of the CDR3 is 17 residues. This clonotype was sampled from a man over 45 with active or convalescent COVID-19. The sequenced sample was peripheral blood. This chain joins TRBV28 and TRBJ2-1; a weak D match, TRBD2 (5 bases). CDR3 sequence reads: CASSPPREASSYNEQFF. In nucleotides, the CDR3 is TGTGCCAGCAGTCCCCCCCGGGAAGCGAGCTCCTACAATGAGCAGTTCTTC.